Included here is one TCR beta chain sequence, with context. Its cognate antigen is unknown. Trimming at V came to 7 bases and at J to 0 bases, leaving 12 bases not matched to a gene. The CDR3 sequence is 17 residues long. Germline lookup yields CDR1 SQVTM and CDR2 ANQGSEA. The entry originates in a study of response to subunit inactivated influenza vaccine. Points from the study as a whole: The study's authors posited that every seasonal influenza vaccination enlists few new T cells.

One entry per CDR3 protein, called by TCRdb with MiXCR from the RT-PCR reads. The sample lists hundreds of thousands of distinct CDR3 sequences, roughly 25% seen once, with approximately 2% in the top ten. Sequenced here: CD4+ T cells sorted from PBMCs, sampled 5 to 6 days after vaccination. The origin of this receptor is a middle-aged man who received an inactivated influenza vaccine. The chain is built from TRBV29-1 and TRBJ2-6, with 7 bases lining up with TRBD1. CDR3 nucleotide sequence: TGCAGCGCCCATGAGGGGGCCACGAGCTCTGGGGCCAACGTCCTGACTTTC. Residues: CSAHEGATSSGANVLTF.